This T cell receptor (beta chain) was sequenced for a study of blood T cell repertoires in COVID-19. At the level of the study: The United States, Italy and Spain provided the acute and convalescent COVID-19 samples. Nucleic acid was either cDNA or gDNA, and it came from T cells, B-cell-depleted T cells, or PBMCs.

J gave up 5 bases and V 0 bases, and 7 bases lay outside the gene matches. The CDR3 sequence is 16 residues long. Per the germline V gene, CDR1 is KGHSH and CDR2 is LQKENI. Authors' data handling: For nucleated cells, counts were estimated from reference gene primer amplification. Method: immunoSEQ multiplex PCR; TCRdb's copy keeps in-frame clones and lacks some. From that table come the V and J calls and clone size; the DNA was used to work out D and trimming. The table lists about 63,000 clones, 70% to 90% of them singletons. This chain uses TRBV18 with TRBJ2-7, with 10 nucleotides matching TRBD2. The sequenced sample consisted of peripheral blood. The clonotype originates from a woman of 80 years or more with acute or convalescent COVID-19. CDR3 sequence: CASSPPSGRASDEQYF. The CDR3 DNA reads as TGTGCCAGCTCACCACCGAGCGGGAGGGCGTCCGACGAGCAGTACTTC.